This T cell receptor beta chain was recorded in a study of blood T cell repertoires in COVID-19. At the level of the study: Collection of acute and convalescent COVID-19 samples took place in the United States, Italy and Spain. Sources were T cells, B-cell-depleted T cells, or PBMCs; the material itself was cDNA or gDNA.

Original methodology: The assay estimated nucleated cells by amplifying reference gene primers. Generated by immunoSEQ multiplex PCR, the TCRdb table keeps only in-frame clones and is missing some. That table is the source of V, J and clone size, and D and trimming were worked out from the DNA. The sample lists under 200,000 clones, over 80% occurring once. The V gene lost 8 bases and the J gene lost 6 bases, with 14 bases spanning the gap. Looked up from germline, CDR1 is MNHEY and CDR2 is SMNVEV (reference sequence). This CDR3 region has 12 residues. This chain joins TRBV27 and TRBJ2-7; tentatively, D is TRBD2 (7 bases). The sequenced sample consisted of peripheral blood. This sequence was found in a woman aged 80 or over with active or convalescent COVID-19. The CDR3 bases are TGTGCCAGCGCCAATAGGGGGGGCGAGCAGTACTTC. It encodes CASANRGGEQYF.